Following are 2 T cell receptor beta chains from one sample sequenced in a study of tumor and adjacent non-tumor tissue in lung cancer. The library came from three nested PCR rounds adapted from ARM-PCR protocols. TCRdb reprocessed the multiplex PCR reads with MiXCR, giving one entry per CDR3 protein. The sample lists 81,000 or so distinct CDR3 sequences, roughly 76% occurring once. This sample's RNA came from whole unsorted tissue. The sample comprised lung tumor tissue. The receptors derive from a woman aged 45-65 years with non-small cell lung cancer.

A remark on this clonotype: Sequence at one end of the junction differs from germline and may be a read error. The chain employs TRBV4-1 and TRBJ2-3; possible D gene TRBD2, 6 bases. CDR3 length: 13 residues. Germline V gene data show CDR1 as MGHRA and CDR2 as YSYEKL. CDR3 sequence (DNA): TGCTCCAGCAGCCAAGGAGGGGTGGATACGCAGTATTTT. This encodes CSSSQGGVDTQYF.

A note on this clonotype: Here the CDR3 omits its conserved ending phenylalanine or tryptophan, so a read error is the likely source. The chain recombines TRBV20-1 with TRBJ2-1, with a tentative D call TRBD2 (6 bases). V lost 4 bases to trimming and J lost 3 bases, with 13 bases between them. Germline V gene lookup returns CDR1 DFQATT and CDR2 SNEGSKA (reference sequence). CDR3 length: 14 amino acids. Here the CDR3 reads CSAIFGGGYNEQFL. The CDR3 DNA reads as TGCAGTGCTATCTTCGGGGGAGGCTACAATGAGCAGTTCCTT.